Detailed here is one T cell receptor (beta chain). The CDR3 is 15 residues long. The V segment lost 6 bases and the J segment 5 bases; nucleotides outside the gene matches: 12. CDR1 is MDHEN and CDR2 is SYDVKM in the germline V gene. Two negative PCRs, clearance, or symptom resolution were required of recovered Cohort 3 donors. This entry comes from a study of blood T cell repertoires in COVID-19. Study in general: Nucleic acid was either cDNA or gDNA, and it came from T cells, B-cell-depleted T cells, or PBMCs.

In the original analysis: The assay estimated nucleated cells by amplifying reference gene primers. The table came from immunoSEQ multiplex PCR; TCRdb's copy has only in-frame clones and leaves some out. V, J and clone size reflect that table, while D and trimming were determined from the DNA. There are a few hundred thousand clones in the sample; 85% to 90% occur only once, and roughly 1.9% lies in the top ten. The sample consisted of PBMCs or T cells enriched from blood (not recorded which). This receptor was obtained from a woman aged 60 to 75 who had recovered from COVID-19. The V call is TRBV28, the J call TRBJ2-7, with 8 bases aligning to TRBD1. Written as DNA, the CDR3 is TGTGCCAGCAGCCTCCCCCAGGGGGCCCTCCACGAGCAGTACTTC. It encodes CASSLPQGALHEQYF.